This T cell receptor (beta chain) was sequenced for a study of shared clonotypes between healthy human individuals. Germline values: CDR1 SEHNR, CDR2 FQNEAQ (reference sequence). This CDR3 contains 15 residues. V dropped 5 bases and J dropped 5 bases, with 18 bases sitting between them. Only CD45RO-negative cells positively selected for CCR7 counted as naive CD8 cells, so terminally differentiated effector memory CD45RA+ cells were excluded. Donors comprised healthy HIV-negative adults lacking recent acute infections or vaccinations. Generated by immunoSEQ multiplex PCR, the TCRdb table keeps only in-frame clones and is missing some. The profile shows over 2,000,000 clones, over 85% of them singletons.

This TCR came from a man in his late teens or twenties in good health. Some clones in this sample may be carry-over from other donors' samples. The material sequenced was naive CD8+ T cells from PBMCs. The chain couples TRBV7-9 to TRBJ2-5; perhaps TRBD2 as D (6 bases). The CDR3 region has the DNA TGTGCCAGCAGCGCCCCGATGGGAGGTGGGGAGACCCAGTACTTC. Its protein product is CASSAPMGGGETQYF.